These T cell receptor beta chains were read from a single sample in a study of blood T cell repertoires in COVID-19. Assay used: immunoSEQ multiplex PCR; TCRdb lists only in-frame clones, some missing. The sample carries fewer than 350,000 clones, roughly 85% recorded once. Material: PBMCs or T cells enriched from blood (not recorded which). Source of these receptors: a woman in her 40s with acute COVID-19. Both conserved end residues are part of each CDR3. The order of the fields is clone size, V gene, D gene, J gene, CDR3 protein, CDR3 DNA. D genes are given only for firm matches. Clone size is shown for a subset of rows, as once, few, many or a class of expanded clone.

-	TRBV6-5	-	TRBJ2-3	CASSLGGVETDTQYF	TGTGCCAGCAGCCTGGGGGGAGTAGAAACAGATACGCAGTATTTT
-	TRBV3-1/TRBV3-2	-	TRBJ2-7	CASSQDKGAIYEQYF	TGTGCCAGCAGCCAAGATAAGGGAGCTATCTACGAGCAGTACTTC
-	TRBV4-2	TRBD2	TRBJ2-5	CASSQDLVPGLAGEGERETQYF	TGTGCCAGCAGCCAAGATCTCGTTCCGGGACTAGCGGGAGAGGGTGAGAGGGAGACCCAGTACTTC
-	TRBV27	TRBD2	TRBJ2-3	CASSPKRGGSTDTQYF	TGTGCCAGCAGTCCAAAGCGGGGGGGAAGCACAGATACGCAGTATTTT
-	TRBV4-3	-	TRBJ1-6	CASSQELSSPLHF	TGCGCCAGCAGCCAAGAACTTTCTTCACCCCTCCACTTT
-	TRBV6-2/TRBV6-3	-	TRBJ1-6	CASSYLRQSSYNSPLHF	TGTGCCAGCAGTTACCTCAGGCAAAGCTCCTATAATTCACCCCTCCACTTT
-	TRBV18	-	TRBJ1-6	CASSPPSTGPSSPLHF	TGTGCCAGCTCACCACCTTCGACAGGTCCGAGTTCACCCCTCCACTTT
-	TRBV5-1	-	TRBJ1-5	CASSFGGYSNQPQHF	TGCGCCAGCAGCTTCGGGGGTTACAGCAATCAGCCCCAGCATTTT
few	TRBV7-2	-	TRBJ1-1	CASSLVGTGGANTEAFF	TGTGCCAGCAGCTTAGTCGGGACGGGGGGGGCGAACACTGAAGCTTTCTTT
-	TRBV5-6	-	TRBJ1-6	CASSLRGGNSPLHF	TGTGCCAGCAGCTTAAGGGGAGGGAATTCACCCCTCCACTTT
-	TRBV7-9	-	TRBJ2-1	CASSMGLYNEQFF	TGTGCCAGCAGCATGGGACTTTACAATGAGCAGTTCTTC
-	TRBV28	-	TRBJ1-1	CASSSRRSEAFF	TGTGCCAGCAGTTCCCGGAGGAGTGAAGCTTTCTTT
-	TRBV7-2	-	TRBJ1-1	CASSTWVGGSEAFF	TGTGCCAGCAGCACATGGGTTGGGGGGAGTGAAGCTTTCTTT
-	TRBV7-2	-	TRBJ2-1	CASSFPPIGEQFF	TGTGCCAGCAGCTTCCCGCCGATCGGGGAGCAGTTCTTC
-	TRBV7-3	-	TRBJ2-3	CASSSRLGGTDTQYF	TGTGCCAGCTCCTCCAGACTAGGGGGCACAGATACGCAGTATTTT
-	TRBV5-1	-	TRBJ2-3	CASSLGGSRTDTQYF	TGCGCCAGCAGCTTGGGGGGCAGCCGCACAGATACGCAGTATTTT
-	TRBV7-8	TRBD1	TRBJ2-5	CASSSLVIQGAGETQYF	TGTGCCAGCAGTAGCTTAGTTATTCAGGGGGCGGGCGAGACCCAGTACTTC
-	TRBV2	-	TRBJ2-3	CASFLLRGTDTQYF	TGTGCCAGCTTTCTCCTACGGGGCACAGATACGCAGTATTTT